Below, 22 T cell receptor beta chains from the same sample are listed, as sequenced in a study of blood T cell repertoires in COVID-19. The protocol was immunoSEQ multiplex PCR, while the TCRdb copy is restricted to in-frame clones and leaves out a portion. The data hold roughly 100,000 clones, with about 76% observed a single time. Sequencing was carried out using peripheral blood. These receptors were obtained from an elderly man with acute or convalescent COVID-19.

The V gene is TRBV4-1, the J gene TRBJ2-3; D is perhaps TRBD1 (5 bases). The CDR3 loop spans 15 amino acids. Deletions cut 4 bases from V and 0 bases from J, with 11 bases between. CDR1 is MGHRA, CDR2 YSYEKL, per germline. The CDR3 bases are TGCGCCAGCAGCCGTGACAGACAGAGCACAGATACGCAGTATTTT. This translates into CASSRDRQSTDTQYF.

V usage is TRBV11-3 and J usage is TRBJ2-3; D remains unclear. The V gene lost 1 base and the J gene lost 6 bases, with 14 bases spanning the gap. CDR1 is SGHNT, CDR2 YENEEA, per germline. CDR3 length: 15 amino acids. The CDR3 is CASSLGLTYADTQYF. The CDR3 coding sequence is TGTGCCAGCAGCTTAGGGTTAACATACGCCGATACGCAGTATTTT.

The genes are TRBV29-1 and TRBJ2-7; 13 bases fit TRBD2. CDR1 SQVTM and CDR2 ANQGSEA come from the germline V gene. V shed 5 bases and J 6 bases; nucleotides not matched to a gene: 4. This CDR3 has 13 amino acids. The CDR3 is CSVLGTSGTEQYF. CDR3 bases: TGCAGCGTTCTTGGGACTAGCGGGACCGAGCAGTACTTC.

The rearrangement joins TRBV3-1 (or the pseudogene TRBV3-2) to TRBJ2-1, with D perhaps matching TRBD1 (5 bases). This CDR3 comprises 15 residues. Trimming left V 8 bases short and J 2 bases short, with 16 bases between. CDR1 and CDR2 (germline): LGHDT, YNNKEL (reference sequence). This CDR3 reads CASGTRQGAYNEQFF. The CDR3 DNA sequence: TGTGCCAGCGGTACCCGGCAAGGGGCCTACAATGAGCAGTTCTTC.

This rearrangement joins TRBV6-5 to TRBJ1-2; TRBD1 agrees at 8 bases. Germline CDR1 and CDR2: MNHEY and SVGAGI. The CDR3 extends over 14 amino acids. The junction had 6 bases not matched to a gene; V was cut back by 6 bases and J by 3 bases. The DNA of the CDR3 is TGTGCCAGCAGATACAGGGGGTCGGACTATGGCTACACCTTC. Protein product: CASRYRGSDYGYTF.

This chain joins TRBV6-5 and TRBJ1-4; TRBD1 is a possible D gene (6 bases). Germline-derived CDR1 and CDR2 are MNHEY and SVGAGI. Deletions cut 5 bases from V and 0 bases from J, with 10 bases between. The CDR3 extends over 15 amino acids. In nucleotides, the CDR3 is TGTGCCAGCAGTAGAGGACAGACAACTAATGAAAAACTGTTTTTT. Translated: CASSRGQTTNEKLFF.

The V and J genes are TRBV19 and TRBJ2-1, with a tentative D call TRBD1 (5 bases). Germline lookup yields CDR1 LNHDA and CDR2 SQIVND (reference sequence). CDR3 length: 14 amino acids. V gave up 1 base and J gave up 3 bases, with 7 bases separating them. DNA of the CDR3: TGTGCCAGTAGTATAGGGGGCTTCTACAATGAGCAGTTCTTC. Protein sequence: CASSIGGFYNEQFF. Based on the CDR3 plus reference TRBV19 and TRBJ2-1, the full variable domain is DGGITQSPKYLFRKEGQNVTLSCEQNLNHDAMYWYRQDPGQGLRLIYYSQIVNDFQKGDIAEGYSVSREKKESFPLTVTSAQKNPTAFYLCASSIGGFYNEQFFGPGTRLTVL.

The chain couples TRBV3-1 (or the pseudogene TRBV3-2) to TRBJ1-6, with a weak D call TRBD1 (6 bases). This CDR3 is built from 16 residues. V lost 1 base and J 4 bases, leaving 11 bases between the germline ends. Germline CDR1 LGHDT, CDR2 YNNKEL (reference sequence). CDR3: CASSQVGGGYNSPLHF. CDR3 in DNA: TGTGCCAGCAGCCAAGTGGGAGGGGGTTATAATTCACCCCTCCACTTT.

This rearrangement joins TRBV2 to TRBJ1-5, with TRBD1 as a possible D gene (5 bases). This CDR3 has 13 residues. The germline V and J ends were trimmed by 8 bases and 2 bases, with 10 bases remaining between them. Germline V gene data show CDR1 as SNHLY and CDR2 as FYNNEI. This CDR3 is CASGGDGNQPQHF. CDR3 nucleotide sequence: TGTGCCAGCGGAGGGGACGGCAATCAGCCCCAGCATTTT.

This chain connects TRBV29-1 to TRBJ1-4; TRBD1 aligns across 9 bases. The length of the CDR3 is 14 residues. The germline CDR1 and CDR2 sequences are SQVTM and ANQGSEA. After removal of 7 bases from V and 3 bases from J, the junction contained 6 bases not matched to a gene. Here the CDR3 reads CSATGGRANEKLFF. In DNA form, the CDR3 reads TGCAGCGCTACAGGGGGCCGAGCTAATGAAAAACTGTTTTTT.

The gene calls are TRBV10-3 and TRBJ2-7; TRBD1 matches 7 bases. This CDR3 is built from 11 residues. V gave up 6 bases and J gave up 6 bases; unmatched junction bases: 2. The V gene's germline CDR1 is ENHRY and CDR2 SYGVKD. Here the CDR3 reads CAIRAGGEQYF. The CDR3 bases are TGTGCCATCAGGGCAGGGGGCGAGCAGTACTTC.

This clone was found once. CDR3 protein: CASRRRTFSGNTIYF. For the CDR3, the DNA is TGTGCCAGCAGACGCCGGACATTCTCTGGAAACACCATATATTTT. The chain employs TRBV5-6 and TRBJ1-3; a possible D gene is TRBD1 (5 bases). The CDR3 sequence is 15 residues long. CDR1 SGHDT and CDR2 YYEEEE come from the germline V gene. Trimming removed 5 bases at V and 0 bases at J, with 12 bases between.

In nucleotides, the CDR3 is TGTGCCTGGAGTAACGGACTAGCGGGAGGGATTTACAATGAGCAGTTCTTC. Translating it yields CAWSNGLAGGIYNEQFF. The gene calls are TRBV30 and TRBJ2-1; 15 bases match TRBD2. The CDR3 has 17 residues. CDR1 is GTSNPN, CDR2 SVGIG, per germline (reference sequence). After removal of 2 bases from V and 4 bases from J, the junction contained 6 bases not matched to a gene.

The CDR3 bases are TGTGCCAGCAGCCTCGACAGGGGTGCATCAGATACGCAGTATTTT. Its translation is CASSLDRGASDTQYF. The chain combines TRBV6-4 with TRBJ2-3; 8 bases line up with TRBD1. With 6 bases clipped from V and 4 bases from J, the junction kept 9 bases outside the gene matches. The CDR3 consists of 15 residues. Germline V gene lookup returns CDR1 MRHNA and CDR2 SNTAGT.

The rearrangement links TRBV6-5 to TRBJ2-1; D not resolved. Looked up from germline, CDR1 is MNHEY and CDR2 is SVGAGI. The CDR3 covers 14 residues. The V end was cut by 0 bases, the J end by 3 bases, with 6 bases between. The chain's CDR3 is CASSYSGVYNEQFF. The CDR3 region has the DNA TGTGCCAGCAGTTACTCAGGAGTCTACAATGAGCAGTTCTTC.

This clone occurred a few times. The chain recombines TRBV1 with TRBJ2-5; the DNA was not used to check the table's D call, TRBD1. TRBV1 is an annotated pseudogene. The CDR3 has 15 amino acids. In nucleotides, the CDR3 is TGCACCAGCAGCCATCACAGGGGGCAGCAAGAGACCCAGTACTTC. Its protein is CTSSHHRGQQETQYF.

This clone was seen a single time. The V call is TRBV11-2, the J call TRBJ1-5; D is uncertain. The germline V gene encodes CDR1 SGHAT and CDR2 FQNNGV. This CDR3 has 15 residues. V was shortened by 1 base and J by 3 bases, with 10 bases between the two germline ends. CDR3 in DNA: TGTGCCAGCAGCTTAGGCGACACACCCAATCAGCCCCAGCATTTT. Translated: CASSLGDTPNQPQHF. The variable domain in full, completed from reference TRBV11-2 and TRBJ1-5, reads EAGVAQSPRYKIIEKRQSVAFWCNPISGHATLYWYQQILGQGPKLLIQFQNNGVVDDSQLPKDRFSAERLKGVDSTLKIQPAKLEDSAVYLCASSLGDTPNQPQHFGDGTRLSIL.

The chain joins TRBV27 to TRBJ2-6, with 10 bases matching TRBD1. V shed 5 bases and J 3 bases; nucleotides not matched to a gene: 10. CDR3 length equals 18 residues. In germline, CDR1 is MNHEY, CDR2 SMNVEV (reference sequence). The chain's CDR3 is CASSPRQGADSGANVLTF. The DNA of the CDR3 is TGTGCCAGCAGTCCCCGACAGGGGGCGGATAGTGGGGCCAACGTCCTGACTTTC.

For this clone: The same CDR3 can be traced to other DNA sequences in this sample. The DNA for the CDR3 is TGCAGCGTAAGGGGGACTGAAGCTTTCTTT. Translation: CSVRGTEAFF. The V and J genes are TRBV29-1 and TRBJ1-1; D may be TRBD1 (6 bases). Trimming stripped 6 bases from V and 5 bases from J, with 7 bases between. This CDR3 spans 10 amino acids. CDR1 is SQVTM, CDR2 ANQGSEA, per germline.

V is TRBV28 and J is TRBJ2-4; TRBD2 matches 12 bases. CDR3 length: 16 amino acids. J lost 1 base, V lost 6 bases, and 4 bases had no gene match. The germline gives CDR1 MDHEN, CDR2 SYDVKM. CDR3 loop: CASRAGLAGAKNIQYF. The CDR3 DNA reads as TGTGCCAGCAGGGCGGGACTAGCGGGCGCCAAAAACATTCAGTACTTC.

The rearrangement joins TRBV19 to TRBJ1-1; D is perhaps TRBD1 (6 bases). The germline V gene encodes CDR1 LNHDA and CDR2 SQIVND (reference sequence). V lost 5 bases and J 2 bases, leaving 15 bases between the germline ends. This CDR3 is 15 amino acids long. The DNA for the CDR3 is TGTGCCAGTAGTCAAAGGGACACCCAAAACACTGAAGCTTTCTTT. Translation gives CASSQRDTQNTEAFF.

The chain carries TRBV28 and TRBJ2-1, with TRBD2 matching over 8 bases. This CDR3 has 16 amino acids. V shed 5 bases and J 9 bases; nucleotides not matched to a gene: 15. Per germline, CDR1 MDHEN and CDR2 SYDVKM. The CDR3 sequence is CASSPPAFAGGGEQFF. The CDR3 DNA sequence: TGTGCCAGCAGTCCCCCGGCGTTTGCGGGAGGAGGTGAGCAGTTCTTC.